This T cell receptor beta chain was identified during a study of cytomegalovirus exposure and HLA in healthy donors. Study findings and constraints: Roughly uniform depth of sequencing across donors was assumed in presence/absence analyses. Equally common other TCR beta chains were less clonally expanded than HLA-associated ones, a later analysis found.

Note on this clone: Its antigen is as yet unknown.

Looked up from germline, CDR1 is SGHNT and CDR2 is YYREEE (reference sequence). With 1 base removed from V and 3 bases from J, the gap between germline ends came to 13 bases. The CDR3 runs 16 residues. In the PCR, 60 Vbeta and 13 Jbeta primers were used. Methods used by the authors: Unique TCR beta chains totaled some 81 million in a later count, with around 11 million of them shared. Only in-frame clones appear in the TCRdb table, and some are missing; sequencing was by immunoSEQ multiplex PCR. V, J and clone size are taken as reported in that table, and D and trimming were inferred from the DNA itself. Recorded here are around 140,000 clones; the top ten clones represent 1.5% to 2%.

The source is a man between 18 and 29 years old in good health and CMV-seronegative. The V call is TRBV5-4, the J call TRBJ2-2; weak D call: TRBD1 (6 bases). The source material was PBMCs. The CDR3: CASSLRPGTYTGELFF. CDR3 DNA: TGTGCCAGCAGCTTGAGGCCGGGGACATACACCGGGGAGCTGTTTTTT.